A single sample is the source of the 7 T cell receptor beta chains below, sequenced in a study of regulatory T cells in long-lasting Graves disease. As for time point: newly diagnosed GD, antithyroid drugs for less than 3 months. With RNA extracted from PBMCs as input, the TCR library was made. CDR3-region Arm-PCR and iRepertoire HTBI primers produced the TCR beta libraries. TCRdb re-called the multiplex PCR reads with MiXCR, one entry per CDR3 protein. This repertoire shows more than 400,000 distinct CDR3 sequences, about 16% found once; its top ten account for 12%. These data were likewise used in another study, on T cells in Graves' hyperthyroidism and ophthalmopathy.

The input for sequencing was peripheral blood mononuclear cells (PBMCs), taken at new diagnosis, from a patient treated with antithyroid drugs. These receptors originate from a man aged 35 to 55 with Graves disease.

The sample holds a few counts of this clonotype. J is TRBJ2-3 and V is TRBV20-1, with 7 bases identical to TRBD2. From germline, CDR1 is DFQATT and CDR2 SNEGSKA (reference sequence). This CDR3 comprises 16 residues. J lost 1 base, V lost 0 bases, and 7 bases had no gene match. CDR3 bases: TGCAGTGCTAGAGACCGGGTCAGCGGGGGCACAGATACGCAGTATTTT. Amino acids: CSARDRVSGGTDTQYF.

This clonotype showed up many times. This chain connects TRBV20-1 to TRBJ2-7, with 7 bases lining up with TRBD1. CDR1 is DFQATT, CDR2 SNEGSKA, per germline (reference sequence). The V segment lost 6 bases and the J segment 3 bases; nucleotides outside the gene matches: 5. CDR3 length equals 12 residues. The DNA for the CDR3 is TGCAGTGCGAAGGGACAGTTCTACGAGCAGTACTTC. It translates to CSAKGQFYEQYF.

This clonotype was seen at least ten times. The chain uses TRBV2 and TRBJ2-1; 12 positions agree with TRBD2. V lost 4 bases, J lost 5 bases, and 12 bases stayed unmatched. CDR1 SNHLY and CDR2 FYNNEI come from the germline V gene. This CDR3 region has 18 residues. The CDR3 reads CASSVRLAGGSGDNEQFF. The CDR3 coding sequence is TGTGCCAGCAGTGTACGGCTAGCGGGAGGGTCCGGCGACAATGAGCAGTTCTTC.

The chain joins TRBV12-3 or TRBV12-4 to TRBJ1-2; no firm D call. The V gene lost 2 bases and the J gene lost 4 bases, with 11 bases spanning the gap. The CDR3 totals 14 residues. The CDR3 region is CASSLRVLGYGYTF. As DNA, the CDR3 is TGTGCCAGCAGTTTAAGGGTCTTAGGCTATGGCTACACCTTC.

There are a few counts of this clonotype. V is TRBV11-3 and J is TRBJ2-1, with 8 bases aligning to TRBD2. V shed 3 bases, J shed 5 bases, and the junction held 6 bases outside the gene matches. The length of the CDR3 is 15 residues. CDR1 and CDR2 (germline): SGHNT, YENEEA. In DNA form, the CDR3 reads TGTGCCAGCAGCTTGGGCGGGACTAGTGACAATGAGCAGTTCTTC. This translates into CASSLGGTSDNEQFF.

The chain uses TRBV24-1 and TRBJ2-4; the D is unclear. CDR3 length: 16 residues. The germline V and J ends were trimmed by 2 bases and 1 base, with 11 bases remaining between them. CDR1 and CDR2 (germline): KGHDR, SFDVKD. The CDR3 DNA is TGTGCCACCAGTGATTCCAGGCCCGTTGCCAAAAACATTCAGTACTTC. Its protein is CATSDSRPVAKNIQYF.

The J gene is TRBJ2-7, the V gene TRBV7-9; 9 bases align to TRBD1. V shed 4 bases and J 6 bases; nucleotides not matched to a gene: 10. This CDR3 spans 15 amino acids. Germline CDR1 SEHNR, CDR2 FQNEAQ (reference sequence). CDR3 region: CASSSTRTGDPEQYF. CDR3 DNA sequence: TGTGCCAGCAGCTCCACCCGGACAGGGGATCCCGAGCAGTACTTC.